This TCR beta chain emerged from a study of cytomegalovirus exposure and HLA in healthy donors (dated by TCRdb to the late 2010s). As for the study more broadly: An earlier analysis of approximately 550 of the donors reported more than 250 Gb of sequence data and some 120 million unique TCR beta sequences from 190 million or so T cells. An early release that covered some 640 HLA-typed donors contained approximately 300 gigabases of sequencing data and 75 million to 100 million unique TCR sequences. Of the 398 genotyped donors, 65% to 90% fell in the genetic ancestry cluster associated with self-reported Caucasian donors. The study aimed to test whether signatures of past pathogen exposure could be identified by cataloging public T cell receptors. The study profiled the T cell repertoires of approximately 700 subjects by immunosequencing and related them to cytomegalovirus serostatus. A separate validation cohort of over 95 different subjects was used in addition to the roughly 620-subject first cohort. High-throughput TCR immunosequencing, statistical association of individual TCRs with disease status, and machine learning were combined to predict cytomegalovirus infection status. To study patterns of TCR occurrence, a later analysis re-analyzed previously published TCR beta repertoires from several hundred donors and added high-resolution HLA genotyping. The later analysis used no new phenotypic data to find candidate immune exposures, relying instead on TCR beta sequences and their occurrence across donors. To decide whether each TCR beta V gene segment behaved as functional or pseudogenic, an earlier analysis of approximately 600 of the donors relied on high-throughput TCR beta sequencing. Donor age, sex, ethnicity and CMV serostatus were compiled alongside the repertoire data. Genome-wide SNP genotypes for about three fifths of the roughly 700 donors were used in a later genetic analysis, which treated that subset as a discovery cohort. Every discovery cohort repertoire had been produced on one sequencing platform. Class I and class II HLA loci were covered by the typing at four-digit resolution. Typing coverage differed by locus: A, B, C, DRB1 and DQB1 were typed in roughly 629-640 donors, DQA1 in about 500, DPA1 in 606, and DPB1 in 400 to 480. Because of strong linkage in the cohort, roughly five DR-DQ haplotypes were treated as single units for association and clustering. Among about 370 genotyped donors of the cohort, an average of approximately 240,000 unique TCR beta nucleotide sequences was sequenced per donor, of which about 19% were non-productive.

The library was made by the immunoSEQ multiplex PCR assay. A mixture of 60 forward primers for TCR Vbeta segments and 13 reverse primers for TCR Jbeta segments was used in the multiplex PCR. The CDR3 region of rearranged TCR beta genes was amplified from genomic DNA by a multiplex PCR assay. Amplified TCR beta libraries were sequenced as 87-base-pair reads on the Illumina HiSeq System. In the original analysis: In a later analysis, roughly 80 million unique TCR beta chains were counted across the 650 to 700 repertoires, and roughly 9.9 million of these chains were shared by at least two donors. Raw reads were error-corrected and collapsed into unique sequences by a nearest-neighbor algorithm in which closely related sequences were merged to remove PCR and sequencing errors. CDR3 sequences were aligned to IMGT reference sequences to assign V, D and J gene segments. Each retained sequence needed at least a six-nucleotide match to both a V gene segment and a J gene segment. A rearrangement counted as productive if the CDR3 had no stop codons and remained in frame with V and J, and every other rearrangement counted as non-productive. CDR3 was defined by IMGT convention, running from the second conserved V-encoded cysteine to the conserved J-encoded phenylalanine. The earlier analysis of about 610 of the donors excluded sequences that lacked an unambiguous match to a single V gene segment. An earlier analysis of fewer than 750 of the donors classified V segments as functional when productive rearrangements were above 56.7% and as segregating when the standard deviation between donors was above 5%. A statistical classification framework was built for diagnosing cytomegalovirus status from the catalog of TCR beta chain sequences. In a later analysis, V and J genes were assigned by comparing TCR nucleotide sequences against IMGT/GENE-DB human TR gene sequences. The TCRdist pipeline was used in a later analysis to assign CDR3 sequences and most-parsimonious VDJ recombination scenarios. A later analysis defined each TCR beta chain by its CDR3 amino acid sequence plus V-gene family, and excluded reads lacking a unique V-gene family. To address suspected cross-contamination and a sequencing artifact, a later analysis removed approximately 600 highly shared, low-generation-probability nucleotide sequences. In a later analysis, a clonal expansion index for each public chain was calculated from normalized within-repertoire ranks of inferred template counts. Generation probabilities in a later analysis came from a VDJ recombination model fitted to out-of-frame rearrangements, and those results were checked against IGoR. A later analysis scored TCR-TCR, TCR-HLA and TCR-CMV co-occurrence with hypergeometric tests, applying a repertoire-size bias correction to TCR pairs. A later analysis estimated false discovery rates by permuting HLA or CMV assignments 20 times. A later analysis grouped co-occurring TCRs with DBSCAN, adding TCRdist sequence similarity when clustering within HLA-allele-positive subsets. Repertoires with fewer than 30,000 or more than 120,000 public chains were left out of co-occurrence clustering, as were several repertoires with anomalous nucleotide sharing. The clones in this table, taken by TCRdb from immuneACCESS, are in-frame only. Not every clone is retained; where verified, under half of the shortfall comes from an unresolved V gene, and the cause of the rest is unknown. The D gene and trimming were derived from the DNA, and the V and J assignments and clone size from that table. Per the sample table, the count is about 130,000 clones. In total, the top ten clones hold under 2% of the sample.

Broad study findings and their caveats: About 15 rarely observed V segments, including chromosome 9 orphons, were excluded from the earlier analysis of almost 600 of the donors because counts were too low. In an earlier analysis of roughly 560 of the donors, most TCR beta V segments were observed in productive rearrangements about 87% or about 30% of the time, broadly matching IMGT annotations. According to a later analysis, TCR association rates differed among HLA loci, with DRB1 alleles showing the most associated TCRs and HLA-C alleles showing the fewest. The classifier was reported to diagnose cytomegalovirus status with high specificity and sensitivity in both the original and validation cohorts. A further reported finding was that TCR beta sequences accurately predicted the HLA-A and HLA-B alleles for most subjects in the first cohort. In the study, roughly 160 TCR beta chains were listed as associated with cytomegalovirus. Immune exposure information for the cohort was limited to CMV serostatus. In a later analysis, most CMV-associated TCR beta chains were found to appear HLA-restricted, with HLA associations seemingly driven largely by CMV exposure. Some IMGT-functional V segments, including TRBV6-2 and TRBV6-3, could not be told apart with the 87-base-pair reads, so those segments were excluded. A later analysis reported that several top co-occurrence clusters appeared linked to parvovirus B19, influenza, CMV and Epstein-Barr virus. According to the authors, the approach could potentially be generalized to other disease states and immunological phenotypes. Presence/absence analyses assumed roughly uniform sequencing depth across donors, an assumption that may not hold. Linkage disequilibrium might explain the correlated functional status among segregating V segments, but an unknown experimental factor could not be excluded. In a later genetic analysis, a missense DCLRE1C variant was associated with V-gene and J-gene trimming of TCR beta chains, and the association was replicated in an independent cohort. In a later analysis, about 17,000 TCR beta sequences were associated with specific HLA alleles at a false discovery rate of 0.05. When HLA alleles, especially DR and DQ, strongly co-occurred, TCR associations were difficult to assign to individual alleles. A group of highly shared sequence variants was considered likely to be a technical artifact of the sequencing pipeline. Most TCR sequences were observed very rarely across donors, whereas some public TCRs were present in many individuals. Compared with equally common non-associated chains, HLA-associated TCR beta chains in a later analysis were more clonally expanded and had lower generation probabilities. Because some donors lacked HLA typing at each locus, the association tests relied only on the typed subset. A later genetic analysis reported fewer N-insertions in productive TCRs among donors in an Asian-associated ancestry cluster than the approximately 700-donor mean. Only TCR beta chains were sequenced in this cohort, and the absence of alpha or paired-chain data limited detectable features. In vitro tests confirmed that a few of the cytomegalovirus-associated TCR beta chains recognize cytomegalovirus antigens.

The cohort consisted of 666 healthy bone marrow donors. All cohort members were sampled while nominally healthy, although unrecorded immune exposures were likely present. The donor tested CMV seropositive, placing the donor among the 310 or so seropositive members of the cohort. A peripheral blood sample was provided by each donor, and peripheral blood mononuclear cells were used for TCR beta sequencing. The Qiagen DNeasy Blood Extraction Kit was used to extract genomic DNA from the blood cell samples. Notes on this clone: Which antigen it targets is not known.

From the cysteine up to the phenylalanine, the CDR3 has a length of 21 residues. The retained sequence is limited to the CDR3, 63 bases, with the frame set at the first base. The sequencing sample was made of PBMCs. This receptor was obtained from a woman aged 40 to 55 in good health and CMV-seropositive. The chain was built from TRBV12-2 and TRBJ2-7; TRBD2, as called in the table, went unchecked against the DNA. TRBV12-2 counts as a pseudogene. The DNA sequence follows: TGTGCAAGTCGCTTACCATCGCTACAATCAGCGGGAGGGGCGAGCTCCTACGAGCAGTACTTC. Its translation is CASRLPSLQSAGGASSYEQYF.